One and the same sample provided the 15 T cell receptor beta chains below, sequenced in a study of Ad26.COV2.S vaccination and SARS-CoV-2 variants. Using immunoSEQ multiplex PCR, the repertoire was profiled, and TCRdb retains in-frame clones only, with some absent. The sample records about 350,000 clones, about 85% being singletons. Treatment indicated: roughly 18 received Ad26.COV2.S at low or high dose, single or two shots; 5 received placebo; per-sample allocation not given. After the first vaccine or placebo injection, samples were drawn on day 63. Here the sequenced sample was peripheral blood, taken in a trial of Ad26.COV2.S vaccine versus placebo. Source of these receptors: a person between 18 and 65 years old who received the Ad26.COV2.S COVID-19 vaccine or a placebo.

This clone occurred a few times. The genes are TRBV5-4 and TRBJ1-3; TRBD1 aligns across 7 bases. Germline V gene lookup returns CDR1 SGHNT and CDR2 YYREEE (reference sequence). The trim removed 4 bases at V and 0 bases at J, leaving 7 bases unmatched. There are 16 residues in the CDR3. This CDR3 is CASSNRQGGSGNTIYF. As DNA, the CDR3 is TGTGCCAGCAGCAATCGACAGGGAGGCTCTGGAAACACCATATATTTT. Variable domain in full (rest from reference TRBV5-4 and TRBJ1-3): ETGVTQSPTHLIKTRGQQVTLRCSSQSGHNTVSWYQQALGQGPQFIFQYYREEENGRGNFPPRFSGLQFPNYSSELNVNALELDDSALYLCASSNRQGGSGNTIYFGEGSWLTVV.

This clone was observed a handful of times. Other DNA sequences from this sample encode an identical CDR3 as well. The CDR3 DNA sequence: TGTGCCAGCAGTTTGATAGGGAAACAGTACTTC. It translates to CASSLIGKQYF. This chain connects TRBV12-3 or TRBV12-4 to TRBJ2-7; D call uncertain. The V gene lost 3 bases and the J gene lost 10 bases, with 10 bases spanning the gap. The CDR3 totals 11 residues.

CDR3 DNA sequence: TGTGCCAGCAGCTTGGCCGGGACTAGCGGGACAGAGACCCAGTACTTC. Amino acids: CASSLAGTSGTETQYF. V is TRBV5-4 and J is TRBJ2-5; 13 nucleotides line up with TRBD2. Germline assignment: CDR1 SGHNT and CDR2 YYREEE (reference sequence). The CDR3 loop spans 16 amino acids. With V trimmed by 0 bases and J by 4 bases, 3 bases remained unmatched.

As regards this clone: The junction differs from germline at one of its ends, possibly a read error. Here the CDR3 reads CASSCPTGSGNTIYF. DNA of the CDR3: TGTGCTAGCAGCTGTCCTACGGGCTCTGGAAACACCATATATTTT. This chain joins TRBV7-7 and TRBJ1-3; D gene unclear. The CDR3 covers 15 residues. Germline V CDR1 and CDR2: SSHAT, FNYEAQ (reference sequence).

The chain recombines TRBV4-3 with TRBJ2-2; 8 bases align to TRBD2. This CDR3 contains 17 residues. V shed 0 bases, J shed 7 bases, and the junction held 10 bases outside the gene matches. CDR1 is LGHNA, CDR2 YSLEER, per germline. The CDR3: CASSQDSGGAGGGELFF. CDR3 in DNA: TGCGCCAGCAGCCAAGATTCGGGGGGGGCCGGCGGCGGGGAGCTGTTTTTT.

The chain couples TRBV7-9 to TRBJ1-1; perhaps TRBD1 as D (5 bases). Trimming took 5 bases from V and 5 from J, leaving 9 bases between them. This CDR3 has 12 amino acids. The germline V gene has CDR1 SEHNR and CDR2 FQNEAQ (reference sequence). As DNA, the CDR3 is TGTGCCAGCAGCGAGGCAGGGACTGAAGCTTTCTTT. Translation gives CASSEAGTEAFF. Full variable domain (missing parts from reference TRBV7-9 and TRBJ1-1): DTGVSQNPRHKITKRGQNVTFRCDPISEHNRLYWYRQTLGQGPEFLTYFQNEAQLEKSRLLSDRFSAERPKGSFSTLEIQRTEQGDSAMYLCASSEAGTEAFFGQGTRLTVV.

This clone was seen more than once but under ten times. The chain recombines TRBV9 with TRBJ2-5, with a tentative D call TRBD2 (6 bases). The CDR3 consists of 18 residues. Trimming took 0 bases from V and 5 from J, leaving 23 bases between them. The germline gives CDR1 SGDLS, CDR2 YYNGEE. Here the CDR3 reads CASSVGVRAGPPRETQYF. Written as DNA, the CDR3 is TGTGCCAGCAGCGTAGGGGTCCGAGCGGGTCCTCCGAGGGAGACCCAGTACTTC.

This chain links TRBV11-3 with TRBJ2-7; TRBD1 matches 12 bases. The length of the CDR3 is 14 residues. V shed 1 base and J 12 bases; nucleotides not matched to a gene: 7. CDR1 and CDR2 from the germline V gene are SGHNT and YENEEA. CDR3 coding DNA: TGTGCCAGCAGCTTAGCTCGGGACAGGGGGCCTCTGTACTTC. Its protein is CASSLARDRGPLYF.

The chain joins TRBV29-1 to TRBJ1-1, with a weak D call TRBD1 (5 bases). Germline-derived CDR1 and CDR2 are SQVTM and ANQGSEA. V was cut by 6 bases and J by 5 bases, with 16 bases left in between. This CDR3 is built from 13 residues. The CDR3 loop reads CSVAGGVGTEAFF. DNA for the CDR3: TGCAGCGTAGCCGGGGGGGTAGGGACTGAAGCTTTCTTT.

The chain recombines TRBV23-1 with TRBJ2-2; D is perhaps TRBD1 or TRBD2 (5 bases each). TRBV23-1 is an ORF for which the function is uncertain. The CDR3 has 18 amino acids. V shed 4 bases and J shed 0 bases, with 18 bases lying between them. This chain's CDR3 is CASSRDRRETTNTGELFF. The CDR3 DNA follows: TGCGCCAGCAGTCGGGACCGACGAGAAACAACGAACACCGGGGAGCTGTTTTTT.

This clone was seen just once. The chain combines TRBV5-6 with TRBJ1-4; D gene ambiguous. This CDR3 has 12 residues. V was trimmed by 0 bases and J by 7 bases, leaving 4 bases between them. From germline, CDR1 is SGHDT and CDR2 YYEEEE. In DNA form, the CDR3 reads TGTGCCAGCAGCTTGGGGTTTGAAAAACTGTTTTTT. Encoded protein: CASSLGFEKLFF.

This clone turned up a few times. The V call is TRBV10-3, the J call TRBJ1-5; D perhaps matches TRBD1 (5 bases). The CDR3 sequence is 13 residues long. V lost 2 bases to trimming and J lost 7 bases, with 9 bases between them. CDR1 and CDR2 from the germline V gene are ENHRY and SYGVKD. The CDR3 sequence: CAISEGPGQPQHF. The CDR3 DNA is TGTGCCATCAGTGAGGGGCCAGGGCAGCCCCAGCATTTT.

This chain uses TRBV6-1 with TRBJ1-2; possible D gene TRBD1, 5 bases. V lost 1 base and J lost 7, with 16 bases in between. The CDR3 spans 15 residues. Germline V gene sequence: CDR1 MNHNS, CDR2 SASEGT. This CDR3 reads CASSEEEGLGPGYTF. In DNA, the CDR3 is TGTGCCAGCAGTGAAGAGGAGGGGCTCGGCCCTGGCTACACCTTC.

CDR3 DNA sequence: TGTGCCAGCAGCGGGTTAACCGGGGAGCTGTTTTTT. Amino acids: CASSGLTGELFF. The rearrangement joins TRBV6-2 or TRBV6-3 to TRBJ2-2; D unclear. This CDR3 contains 12 residues. Trimming pared 6 bases from V and 5 bases from J, leaving 7 bases between. Looked up from germline, CDR1 is MNHEY and CDR2 is SVGEGT.

This clone was detected once. The chain is built from TRBV6-5 and TRBJ2-2; D may be TRBD2 (6 bases). Trimming removed 1 base at V and 3 bases at J, with 12 bases between. Looked up from germline, CDR1 is MNHEY and CDR2 is SVGAGI. This CDR3 comprises 16 residues. The CDR3: CASSYFPDYDTGELFF. The CDR3 nucleotides are TGTGCCAGCAGTTACTTTCCGGACTACGACACCGGGGAGCTGTTTTTT.